The next 29 T cell receptor beta chains were all read from a single sample in a study of blood T cell repertoires in COVID-19. Assay: immunoSEQ multiplex PCR; the TCRdb copy retains only in-frame clones and omits some. The sample records around 140,000 clones, approximately 86% being singletons. The sample comprised peripheral blood. The receptor source for this set is a woman aged 70-85 years with COVID-19, enrolled during active disease.

The chain links TRBV2 to TRBJ1-5; TRBD1 matches at 8 bases. The trim removed 7 bases at V and 7 bases at J, leaving 9 bases unmatched. From germline, CDR1 is SNHLY and CDR2 FYNNEI. The CDR3 sequence is 14 residues long. Here the CDR3 reads CASTLQGEFQPQHF. CDR3 coding DNA: TGTGCCAGCACTTTACAGGGGGAGTTCCAGCCCCAGCATTTT.

The chain links TRBV12-3 or TRBV12-4 to TRBJ1-4, with 8 bases fitting TRBD1. The CDR3 length is 13 residues. With V trimmed by 4 bases and J by 8 bases, 3 bases remained unmatched. CDR3 amino acids: CASSWTGSEKLFF. The DNA for the CDR3 is TGTGCCAGCAGTTGGACAGGGTCAGAAAAACTGTTTTTT.

The chain has TRBV6-6 and TRBJ1-3, with a tentative D call TRBD1 (6 bases). Trimming removed 5 bases from V and 2 bases from J, with 19 bases in between. Germline-derived CDR1 and CDR2 are MNHNY and SVGAGI (reference sequence). The CDR3 covers 17 residues. DNA of the CDR3: TGTGCCAGCAGTCCGACAGGACTTACAGGGACTGGAAACACCATATATTTT. It encodes CASSPTGLTGTGNTIYF.

The chain employs TRBV7-2 and TRBJ1-1, with 8 bases identical to TRBD1. Per germline, CDR1 SGHTA and CDR2 FQGNSA. The CDR3 contains 13 residues. Trimming took 1 base from V and 11 from J; bases not matched to a gene: 6. CDR3: CASSLGTGRWAFF. CDR3 DNA: TGTGCCAGCAGCTTAGGGACAGGGCGTTGGGCTTTCTTT.

This clone was seen a handful of times. The rearrangement joins TRBV5-1 to TRBJ2-4; 12 bases line up with TRBD2. V was pared by 4 bases and J by 0 bases, with 11 bases of the junction left unmatched. CDR3 length equals 19 residues. Germline CDR1 SGHRS, CDR2 YFSETQ. The CDR3 nucleotides read TGCGCCAGCAGCCTATGGACTAGCGGGGAGCCCCTAGCCAAAAACATTCAGTACTTC. This gives the protein CASSLWTSGEPLAKNIQYF.

The chain links TRBV15 to TRBJ1-1; 8 positions match TRBD1. The J segment lost 4 bases and the V segment lost 3 bases, leaving 4 bases of the junction unmatched. The CDR3 has 14 amino acids. Germline lookup yields CDR1 LNHNV and CDR2 YYDKDF (reference sequence). CDR3 residues: CATSSRTGSTEAFF. DNA for the CDR3: TGTGCCACCAGCAGCAGGACAGGGAGCACTGAAGCTTTCTTT.

The J gene is TRBJ1-2, the V gene TRBV15, with D perhaps TRBD1 (6 bases). The CDR3 length is 13 residues. CDR1 LNHNV and CDR2 YYDKDF come from the germline V gene (reference sequence). The ends were cut back, 4 bases at V and 8 bases at J, with 14 bases in the middle. For the CDR3, the DNA is TGTGCCACCAGCACCTCACAGGGTAGGGGCTACACCTTC. This codes for CATSTSQGRGYTF.

The rearrangement links TRBV3-1 (or the pseudogene TRBV3-2) to TRBJ2-7; 8 nucleotides agree with TRBD2. The germline V gene has CDR1 LGHDT and CDR2 YNNKEL (reference sequence). This CDR3 contains 14 residues. V lost 5 bases, J lost 2 bases, and 5 bases stayed unmatched. The CDR3 DNA sequence: TGTGCCAGCAGCGGAAGCGGGGGACCCTACGAGCAGTACTTC. Residues: CASSGSGGPYEQYF.

Notes on this clone: At the DNA level, this CDR3 is encoded by other sequences in the same sample as well. The gene calls are TRBV2 and TRBJ1-1, with a tentative D call TRBD1 (6 bases). Germline V gene sequence: CDR1 SNHLY, CDR2 FYNNEI. CDR3 length: 13 residues. Trimming stripped 6 bases from V and 2 bases from J, with 10 bases between. Written as DNA, the CDR3 is TGTGCCAGCAGGCCACAGGGTAACACTGAAGCTTTCTTT. This codes for CASRPQGNTEAFF.

The chain uses TRBV7-9 and TRBJ1-1; D gene unclear. V lost 0 bases and J 3 bases, leaving 5 bases between the germline ends. CDR1 and CDR2 from the germline V gene are SEHNR and FQNEAQ (reference sequence). This CDR3 is 13 amino acids long. CDR3 DNA: TGTGCCAGCAGCTTAGCAACAGACACTGAAGCTTTCTTT. Translated, it gives CASSLATDTEAFF.

This clone was recorded a few times. The chain links TRBV1 to TRBJ2-3; the DNA was not compared with TRBD2, the D call given in the table. TRBV1 is tagged as a pseudogene. This CDR3 comprises 17 residues. CDR3 sequence reads: CTSSQDREEAPTDTQYF. In DNA form, the CDR3 reads TGCACCAGCAGCCAAGATCGGGAGGAGGCACCCACAGATACGCAGTATTTT.

This chain uses TRBV3-1 (or the pseudogene TRBV3-2) with TRBJ1-1, with D unresolved. Germline-derived CDR1 and CDR2 are LGHDT and YNNKEL (reference sequence). The CDR3 totals 14 residues. V dropped 0 bases and J dropped 5 bases, with 10 bases sitting between them. CDR3 loop: CASSQDWKRTEAFF. Written as DNA, the CDR3 is TGTGCCAGCAGCCAAGATTGGAAGAGGACTGAAGCTTTCTTT.

This chain uses TRBV28 with TRBJ1-2; possibly TRBD1 for D (5 bases). CDR1 and CDR2 from the germline V gene are MDHEN and SYDVKM. With 5 bases removed from V and 7 bases from J, the gap between germline ends came to 8 bases. This CDR3 has 11 residues. The CDR3 DNA reads as TGTGCCAGCAGTCTCAGGGTTGGCTACACCTTC. It is translated as CASSLRVGYTF.

The rearrangement joins TRBV29-1 to TRBJ2-5, with a possible D match to TRBD1 (6 bases). The V and J ends lost 5 bases and 0 bases respectively, with 19 bases between them. The CDR3 consists of 16 residues. Germline values: CDR1 SQVTM, CDR2 ANQGSEA. For the CDR3, the DNA is TGCAGCGTTCGGGGAATCCGGGACAAGGACCAAGAGACCCAGTACTTC. This codes for CSVRGIRDKDQETQYF.

The chain uses TRBV9 and TRBJ1-2, with 7 bases that match TRBD1. Trimming took 0 bases from V and 2 from J; bases not matched to a gene: 13. Germline CDR1 reads SGDLS; CDR2 reads YYNGEE. The CDR3 contains 18 residues. The CDR3 loop is CASSVAKDGDSLNYGYTF. CDR3 nucleotides: TGTGCCAGCAGCGTAGCCAAAGACGGGGACAGCCTAAACTATGGCTACACCTTC.

The rearrangement uses TRBV13 and TRBJ2-7; a weak D match, TRBD1 (5 bases). The CDR3 has 13 amino acids. Trimming cost V 3 bases and J 2 bases, with 8 bases left between them. Germline CDR1 PRHDT, CDR2 FYEKMQ (reference sequence). CDR3 coding DNA: TGTGCCAGCAGCTTCTTAGGGGCCTACGAGCAGTACTTC. This translates into CASSFLGAYEQYF.

This clone is a singleton in its sample. In DNA, the CDR3 is TGCAGCGCCGGGACAGGGGCAGATACGCAGTATTTT. It is translated as CSAGTGADTQYF. The chain joins TRBV29-1 to TRBJ2-3; 10 nucleotides match TRBD1. Losses at the gene ends were 7 bases for V and 4 bases for J; bases not matched to a gene: 2. This CDR3 spans 12 amino acids. Germline V gene lookup returns CDR1 SQVTM and CDR2 ANQGSEA.

This clone was seen a handful of times. The chain has TRBV6-4 and TRBJ2-2, with 9 bases identical to TRBD2. CDR1 and CDR2 (germline): MRHNA, SNTAGT. The CDR3 extends over 16 amino acids. The V gene end was trimmed by 0 bases and the J gene end by 1 base; junction bases not matched to a gene: 0. CDR3 in amino acids: CASSDSTSGNTGELFF. The CDR3 DNA sequence: TGTGCCAGCAGTGACTCGACTAGCGGGAACACCGGGGAGCTGTTTTTT.

The chain links TRBV28 to TRBJ1-2, with D perhaps TRBD1 (6 bases). CDR1 and CDR2 (germline): MDHEN, SYDVKM. Trimming shortened V by 6 bases and J by 4 bases, and 15 bases separated the two germline ends. The CDR3 is 14 residues long. The CDR3 coding sequence is TGTGCCAGCAGCAGCCCGGGGGGGGCCTATGGCTACACCTTC. This gives the protein CASSSPGGAYGYTF.

The chain joins TRBV28 to TRBJ1-3; TRBD1 might be the D (6 bases). From germline, CDR1 is MDHEN and CDR2 SYDVKM. Trimming stripped 3 bases from V and 5 bases from J, with 11 bases between. The CDR3 consists of 14 residues. The CDR3 DNA follows: TGTGCCAGCAGTTTGGGACACAACAGAAACACCATATATTTT. It codes for CASSLGHNRNTIYF.

This clone was observed once. The genes are TRBV5-1 and TRBJ1-1; a weak D match, TRBD1 (5 bases). In germline, CDR1 is SGHRS, CDR2 YFSETQ. V was clipped by 9 bases and J by 6 bases, with 21 bases between them. This CDR3 is built from 14 residues. The DNA for the CDR3 is TGCGCCACCTCGGACACCTACGAAGGGGCTGAAGCTTTCTTT. It translates to CATSDTYEGAEAFF.

This sequence joins TRBV5-1 and TRBJ2-3; 8 bases align to TRBD2. Unmatched junction bases numbered 3, after V lost 0 bases and J lost 3 bases. Germline CDR1 SGHRS, CDR2 YFSETQ. The CDR3 runs 15 residues. The DNA for the CDR3 is TGCGCCAGCAGCTTGGGTGCGGGGGGAACAGATACGCAGTATTTT. It is translated as CASSLGAGGTDTQYF.

J is TRBJ1-5 and V is TRBV27; D remains unclear. Per germline, CDR1 MNHEY and CDR2 SMNVEV (reference sequence). This CDR3 comprises 12 residues. Trimming stripped 6 bases from V and 7 bases from J, with 10 bases between. CDR3 coding DNA: TGTGCCAGCAGCGACCCAGGCCAGCCCCAGCATTTT. This sequence encodes CASSDPGQPQHF.

The chain links TRBV2 to TRBJ1-4, with D possibly being TRBD1 (6 bases). Germline V gene sequence: CDR1 SNHLY, CDR2 FYNNEI. Trimming shortened V by 5 bases and J by 14 bases, and 12 bases separated the two germline ends. The CDR3 is made up of 11 amino acids. The DNA for the CDR3 is TGTGCCAGCAGTCTGGACAGCCGGCTGTTTTTT. This codes for CASSLDSRLFF.

The table lists this clone with a few counts. This chain uses TRBV11-2 with TRBJ1-1; D is uncertain. Germline CDR1 SGHAT, CDR2 FQNNGV. Trimming removed 3 bases at V and 8 bases at J, with 13 bases between. CDR3 size: 13 residues. The CDR3 coding sequence is TGTGCCAGCAGCTTGGAGGGTTGGAGGGAAGCTTTCTTT. This sequence encodes CASSLEGWREAFF.

The chain couples TRBV19 to TRBJ1-3; no definite D call. Trimming took 0 bases from V and 4 from J, leaving 4 bases between them. There are 13 residues in the CDR3. Germline V CDR1 and CDR2: LNHDA, SQIVND (reference sequence). The CDR3 loop is CASSIERGNTIYF. The CDR3 DNA is TGTGCCAGTAGTATAGAGCGCGGAAACACCATATATTTT.

The chain is built from TRBV13 and TRBJ1-3; tentative D call: TRBD1 (5 bases). CDR1 and CDR2 from the germline V gene are PRHDT and FYEKMQ (reference sequence). CDR3 length: 16 amino acids. Trimming took 3 bases from V and 0 from J, leaving 12 bases between them. The CDR3 DNA reads as TGTGCCAGCAGCTTTAAACAGGCCTTCTCTGGAAACACCATATATTTT. It codes for CASSFKQAFSGNTIYF.

This chain links TRBV5-4 with TRBJ1-1; D is perhaps TRBD1 (6 bases). This CDR3 is built from 14 residues. CDR1 is SGHNT, CDR2 YYREEE, per germline (reference sequence). Trimming left V 4 bases short and J 0 bases short, with 10 bases between. The CDR3 nucleotides are TGTGCCAGCAGCGGCAGGGGCCTGAACACTGAAGCTTTCTTT. Encoded protein: CASSGRGLNTEAFF.

This sequence joins TRBV28 and TRBJ1-1, with TRBD1 matching over 10 bases. The CDR3 extends over 14 amino acids. The V gene's germline CDR1 is MDHEN and CDR2 SYDVKM. After removal of 6 bases from V and 11 bases from J, the junction contained 12 bases not matched to a gene. CDR3 region: CASREDRGRLGAFF. The CDR3 nucleotides read TGTGCCAGCAGGGAAGACAGGGGGCGGTTGGGGGCTTTCTTT.